This TCR beta chain was obtained from a study of cytomegalovirus exposure and HLA in healthy donors. Trimming shortened V by 4 bases and J by 6 bases, and 18 bases separated the two germline ends. Germline loops: CDR1 LNHDA, CDR2 SQIVND (reference sequence). This CDR3 comprises 16 residues. Broader study findings: Later analysis reportedly placed an Asian-associated ancestry cluster below the roughly 690-donor mean in N-insertions. The study labeled 164 TCR beta chains cytomegalovirus-associated.

In regard to this clone: No antigen is known for it.

This PCR relied on a set of 60 Vbeta primers and 13 Jbeta primers. As originally analysed: About 80 million unique TCR beta chains, roughly 11 million of them shared, were counted by a later analysis. Sequencing was performed with immunoSEQ multiplex PCR; in TCRdb, only in-frame clones are kept and a portion is missing. That table is the source of V, J and clone size, and D and trimming were worked out from the DNA. The sample lists roughly 44,000 clones; 81% were seen once. The clonotype was recovered from a man in his fifties in good health and CMV-seronegative. What was sequenced was PBMCs. The V and J genes are TRBV19 and TRBJ2-2; possible D gene TRBD1, 6 bases. As DNA, the CDR3 is TGTGCCAGTAGTAGCCCCACAGGGTATGGCGCCGGGGAGCTGTTTTTT. Translated: CASSSPTGYGAGELFF.